This T cell receptor beta chain came from a study of spatial heterogeneity in lung cancer. Study-wide results and limits: Tracking of tumor mutation counts was seen in expanded intratumoral alpha and beta TCR counts.

This clonotype turned up a few times. The antigen is undetermined. Specified time point: sample taken at primary tumor resection. Around 68 TRACERx patients with early, untreated non-small cell lung cancer donated samples. From the 5' RACE reads, TCRdb called clonotypes with MiXCR, one entry per CDR3 protein. The sample carries several thousand distinct CDR3 sequences, under 7% recorded once. Sequenced material: lung tumor tissue, taken at surgery. This clonotype originated in a male donor with early-stage non-small cell lung cancer.

In DNA, the CDR3 is TGCGCCAGCAGCCAAGCTCTATCGGGGTTGAACACTGAAGCTTTCTTT. Translation gives CASSQALSGLNTEAFF. The chain employs TRBV4-1 and TRBJ1-1; D call uncertain. CDR3 length: 16 residues. The germline V and J ends were trimmed by 1 base and 0 bases, with 12 bases remaining between them. Germline-derived CDR1 and CDR2 are MGHRA and YSYEKL.